This T cell receptor beta chain was recovered during a study of blood T cell repertoires in COVID-19 (dated by TCRdb to 2018 to 2020). Regarding the research as a whole: Samples from collaborators originated in the United States, Italy and Spain and spanned both the acute and convalescent phases of COVID-19. The prospective study material was composed of cDNA or gDNA derived from T cells, B-cell-depleted T cells, or PBMCs. Deeply sampled blood TCRbeta repertoires from subjects exposed to, actively infected with, or recovered from COVID-19 were included in the dataset. The repertoires were released in a freely available public database intended as a resource for research on the immune response to SARS-CoV-2. The samples were drawn from the first 160 participants of the ongoing ImmuneRACE study and from 950 to 1,500 subjects provided by 6 global collaborators. A de-identified subject ID, COVID-19 status, age in years and sex were almost always included in the sample metadata. Where HLA class I and class II types were available, the types were taken from metadata supplied by the sample provider, not from assay-based typing. What the research found in general, with its limitations: How much clinical and demographic metadata was included differed by source and by participant, and the metadata was provided uncurated.

Per the germline V gene (reference sequence), LNHDA is the CDR1 and SQIVND is the CDR2. From cysteine to phenylalanine, the CDR3 is 15 amino acids long. The retained sequence is limited to the CDR3, 45 bases, with the frame set at the first base. The germline V end is reduced by 1 base and the J end by 6 bases; junction bases left unmatched: 6. TCRbeta CDR3 regions were amplified from genomic DNA by means of the immunoSEQ Assay, a bias-controlled multiplex PCR. As for the authors' bioinformatics: The number of nucleated cells in each sample was estimated by amplification of reference gene primers within the assay. Sequence reads were collapsed and filtered to measure the absolute abundance of every unique TCRbeta CDR3 rearrangement. For each sample, productive Simpson clonality was calculated by taking the square root of Simpson's diversity index across productive rearrangements. TCRdb took this table from immuneACCESS and kept in-frame rearrangements with V and J called. Such tables lack part of the clones; where checked against another copy, unresolved V genes explain under half of the gap, and the rest is unexplained. The V and J calls and clone size come from that table; D and trimming were worked out from the DNA. This sample is represented by roughly 81,000 clones; 80% to 90% of them were singletons. The ten largest clonotypes hold roughly two fifths of the sample.

Comments on this clone: This receptor's antigen is unknown. Base qualities were left out, and no much larger clone turns up one base away.

Whole blood was collected in K2EDTA tubes by collaborating institutions according to the institutions' own protocols. For TCRbeta analysis, collaborators shipped samples as frozen whole blood, isolated PBMCs, or DNA extracted from either of those sample types. The sequenced material came from peripheral blood. This clonotype was sampled from a man at least 80 years old with active or convalescent COVID-19. The chain joins TRBV19 to TRBJ2-3; 8 bases in the junction line up with TRBD2. The DNA sequence is as follows: TGTGCCAGTAGTATAGTCCTAGGCGGGAGGGATACGCAGTATTTT. Translated, this is CASSIVLGGRDTQYF.